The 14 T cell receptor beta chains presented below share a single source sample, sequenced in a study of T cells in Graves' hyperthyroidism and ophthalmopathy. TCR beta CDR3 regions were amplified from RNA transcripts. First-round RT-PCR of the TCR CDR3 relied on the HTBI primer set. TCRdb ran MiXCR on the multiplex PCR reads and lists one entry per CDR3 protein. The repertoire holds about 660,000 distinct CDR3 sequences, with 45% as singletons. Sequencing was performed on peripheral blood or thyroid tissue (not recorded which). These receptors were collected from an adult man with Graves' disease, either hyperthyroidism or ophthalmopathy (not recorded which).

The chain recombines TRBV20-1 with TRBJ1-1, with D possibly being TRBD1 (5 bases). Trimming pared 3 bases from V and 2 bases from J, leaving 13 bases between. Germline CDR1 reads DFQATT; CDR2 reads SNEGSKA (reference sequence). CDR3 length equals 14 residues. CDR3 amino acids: CSASPREGNTEAFF. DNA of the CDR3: TGCAGTGCTAGCCCCAGGGAGGGCAACACTGAAGCTTTCTTT.

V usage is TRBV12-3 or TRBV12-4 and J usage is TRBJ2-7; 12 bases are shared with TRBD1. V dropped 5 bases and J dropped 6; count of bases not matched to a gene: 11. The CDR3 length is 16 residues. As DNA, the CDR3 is TGTGCCAGCAGTCCCACGGGACAGGGGGCTCTCGGCGAGCAGTACTTC. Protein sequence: CASSPTGQGALGEQYF.

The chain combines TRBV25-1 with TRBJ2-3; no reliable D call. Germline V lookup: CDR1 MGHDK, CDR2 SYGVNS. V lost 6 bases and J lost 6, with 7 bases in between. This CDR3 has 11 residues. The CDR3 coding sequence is TGTGCCAGCAGGGGCTCGGATACGCAGTATTTT. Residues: CASRGSDTQYF. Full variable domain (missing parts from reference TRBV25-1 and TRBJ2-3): EADIYQTPRYLVIGTGKKITLECSQTMGHDKMYWYQQDPGMELHLIHYSYGVNSTEKGDLSSESTVSRIRTEHFPLTLESARPSHTSQYLCASRGSDTQYFGPGTRLTVL.

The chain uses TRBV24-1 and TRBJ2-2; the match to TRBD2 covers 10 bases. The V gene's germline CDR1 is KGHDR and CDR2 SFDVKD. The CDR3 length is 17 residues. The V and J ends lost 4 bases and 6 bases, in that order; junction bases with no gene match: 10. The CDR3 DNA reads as TGTGCCACCAGTGACTACAAGCGGGGGGGCTCGGCCGGGGAGCTGTTTTTT. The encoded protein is CATSDYKRGGSAGELFF.

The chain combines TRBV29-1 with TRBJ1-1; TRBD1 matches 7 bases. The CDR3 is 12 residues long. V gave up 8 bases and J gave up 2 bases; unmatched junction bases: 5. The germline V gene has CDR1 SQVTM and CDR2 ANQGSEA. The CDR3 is CSLGQINTEAFF. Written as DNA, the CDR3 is TGCAGCCTGGGACAGATCAACACTGAAGCTTTCTTT.

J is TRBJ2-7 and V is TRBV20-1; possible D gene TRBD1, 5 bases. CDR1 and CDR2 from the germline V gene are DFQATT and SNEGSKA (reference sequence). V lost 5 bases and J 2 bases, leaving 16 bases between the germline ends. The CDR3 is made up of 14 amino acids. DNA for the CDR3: TGCAGTGCTGAAAGAATCGGACATGCCTACGAGCAGTACTTC. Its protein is CSAERIGHAYEQYF.

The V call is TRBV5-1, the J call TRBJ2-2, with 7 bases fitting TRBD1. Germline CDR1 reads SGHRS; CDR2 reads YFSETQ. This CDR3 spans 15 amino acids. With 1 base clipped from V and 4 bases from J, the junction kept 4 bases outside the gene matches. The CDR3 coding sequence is TGCGCCAGCAGCTTGACAGGGGCGAGCACCGGGGAGCTGTTTTTT. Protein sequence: CASSLTGASTGELFF.

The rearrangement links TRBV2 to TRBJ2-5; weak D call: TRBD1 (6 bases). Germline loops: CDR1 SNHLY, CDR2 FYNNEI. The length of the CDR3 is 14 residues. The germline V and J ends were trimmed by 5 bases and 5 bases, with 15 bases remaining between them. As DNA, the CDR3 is TGTGCCAGCAGTTTGATACAGGGTGGCGAGACCCAGTACTTC. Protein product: CASSLIQGGETQYF.

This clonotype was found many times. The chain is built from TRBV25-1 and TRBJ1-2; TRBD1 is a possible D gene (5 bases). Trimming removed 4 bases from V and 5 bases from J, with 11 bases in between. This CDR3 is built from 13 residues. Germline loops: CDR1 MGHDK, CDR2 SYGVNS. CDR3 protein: CASSVGPLYGYTF. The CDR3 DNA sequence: TGTGCCAGCAGTGTGGGACCGCTTTATGGCTACACCTTC.

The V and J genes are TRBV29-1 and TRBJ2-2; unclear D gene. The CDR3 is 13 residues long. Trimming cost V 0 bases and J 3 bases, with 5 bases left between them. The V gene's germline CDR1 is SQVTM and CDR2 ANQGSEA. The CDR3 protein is CSVEDRYTGELFF. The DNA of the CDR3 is TGCAGCGTTGAAGATCGCTACACCGGGGAGCTGTTTTTT.

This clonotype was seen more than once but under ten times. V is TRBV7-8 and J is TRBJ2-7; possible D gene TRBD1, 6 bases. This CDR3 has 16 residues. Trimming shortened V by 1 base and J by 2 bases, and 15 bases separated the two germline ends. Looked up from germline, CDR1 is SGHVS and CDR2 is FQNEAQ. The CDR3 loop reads CASSLVSSRTAYEQYF. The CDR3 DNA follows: TGTGCCAGCAGCTTAGTTTCAAGCCGGACAGCCTACGAGCAGTACTTC.

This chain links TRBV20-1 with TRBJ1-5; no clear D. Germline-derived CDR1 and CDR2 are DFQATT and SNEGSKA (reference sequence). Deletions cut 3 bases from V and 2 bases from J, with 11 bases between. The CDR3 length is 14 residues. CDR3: CSASTGDGNQPQHF. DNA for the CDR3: TGCAGTGCTAGTACCGGGGATGGCAATCAGCCCCAGCATTTT.

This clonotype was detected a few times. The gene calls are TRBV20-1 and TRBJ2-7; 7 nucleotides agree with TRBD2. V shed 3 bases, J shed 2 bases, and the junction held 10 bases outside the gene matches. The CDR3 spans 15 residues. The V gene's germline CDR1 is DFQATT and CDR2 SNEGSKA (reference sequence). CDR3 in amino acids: CSARGVGGTTYEQYF. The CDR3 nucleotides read TGCAGTGCTAGGGGGGTGGGGGGGACCACCTACGAGCAGTACTTC.

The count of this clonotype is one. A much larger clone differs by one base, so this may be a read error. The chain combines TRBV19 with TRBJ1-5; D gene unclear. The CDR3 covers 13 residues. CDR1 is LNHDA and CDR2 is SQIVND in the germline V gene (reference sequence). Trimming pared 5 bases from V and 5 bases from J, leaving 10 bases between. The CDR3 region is CASSHDRHQPQHF. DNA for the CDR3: TGTGCCAGTAGTCACGACCGCCATCAGCCCCAGCATTTT.